The 29 T cell receptor beta chains listed next were all sequenced from one sample in a study of cytomegalovirus exposure and HLA in healthy donors. PCR was performed using 60 Vbeta and 13 Jbeta primers. Produced via immunoSEQ multiplex PCR; TCRdb's table is partial and in-frame only. This sample yields about 110,000 clones, of which around 64% are seen a single time; 2.2% belongs to the top ten. The sequenced sample consisted of PBMCs. These TCRs come from a woman aged 25 to 39 in good health and CMV-seronegative.

This chain connects TRBV10-3 to TRBJ1-4; 7 bases are shared with TRBD1. Germline lookup yields CDR1 ENHRY and CDR2 SYGVKD. The J segment lost 7 bases and the V segment lost 0 bases, leaving 2 bases of the junction unmatched. This CDR3 comprises 14 residues. DNA of the CDR3: TGTGCCATCAGTGAGTCAGGGGGCGGTGAAAAACTGTTTTTT. Protein: CAISESGGGEKLFF.

CDR3 bases: TGCGCCAGCAGAGCGGCGGGAAGTGAGCAGTTCTTC. Translation gives CASRAAGSEQFF. The chain has TRBV5-1 and TRBJ2-1, with a tentative D call TRBD2 (6 bases). The CDR3 totals 12 residues. Germline values: CDR1 SGHRS, CDR2 YFSETQ. Trimming stripped 5 bases from V and 9 bases from J, with 12 bases between. Filled out from reference TRBV5-1 and TRBJ2-1, the complete variable domain reads KAGVTQTPRYLIKTRGQQVTLSCSPISGHRSVSWYQQTPGQGLQFLFEYFSETQRNKGNFPGRFSGRQFSNSRSEMNVSTLELGDSALYLCASRAAGSEQFFGPGTRLTVL.

The chain is built from TRBV5-1 and TRBJ1-4; D perhaps matches TRBD1 (5 bases). Trimming removed 7 bases from V and 1 base from J, with 11 bases in between. Germline V CDR1 and CDR2: SGHRS, YFSETQ. CDR3 length equals 14 residues. The CDR3 protein is CASGPGETNEKLFF. As DNA, the CDR3 is TGCGCCAGCGGCCCGGGGGAAACTAATGAAAAACTGTTTTTT.

This clone was counted between two and nine times. This rearrangement joins TRBV5-8 to TRBJ2-2, with 10 bases matching TRBD2. This CDR3 is built from 16 residues. The trim removed 1 base at V and 7 bases at J, leaving 7 bases unmatched. Looked up from germline, CDR1 is SGHTS and CDR2 is YDEGEE. The CDR3 here is CASSLSASGRGGELFF. The DNA of the CDR3 is TGTGCCAGCAGCTTGTCAGCTAGCGGGAGAGGCGGGGAGCTGTTTTTT.

The genes are TRBV6-5 and TRBJ1-4; D is unresolved. The CDR3 runs to 13 residues. Trimming stripped 2 bases from V and 8 bases from J, with 9 bases between. CDR1 is MNHEY and CDR2 is SVGAGI in the germline V gene. The CDR3 nucleotides read TGTGCCAGCAGTTACAGCGCGGAAGAAAAACTGTTTTTT. The encoded protein is CASSYSAEEKLFF.

The chain's CDR3 is CASSLTGGGWYEQFF. DNA of the CDR3: TGTGCCAGCAGCTTGACAGGGGGCGGTTGGTATGAGCAGTTCTTC. The V gene is TRBV5-4, the J gene TRBJ2-1; 9 nucleotides match TRBD1. Germline V gene data show CDR1 as SGHNT and CDR2 as YYREEE (reference sequence). V trimming: 1 base; J trimming: 8 bases; junction bases outside the gene matches: 7. CDR3 size: 15 residues.

The chain is built from TRBV29-1 and TRBJ2-1; TRBD2 matches at 7 bases. Germline lookup yields CDR1 SQVTM and CDR2 ANQGSEA. CDR3 size: 15 residues. The trim removed 0 bases at V and 7 bases at J, leaving 9 bases unmatched. CDR3 amino acids: CSVEDGGENFNEQFF. The CDR3 nucleotides are TGCAGCGTTGAAGATGGGGGGGAGAATTTTAATGAGCAGTTCTTC.

The gene calls are TRBV5-1 and TRBJ2-7; 8 bases map to TRBD1. Losses at the gene ends were 4 bases for V and 6 bases for J; bases not matched to a gene: 9. Germline V gene lookup returns CDR1 SGHRS and CDR2 YFSETQ. This CDR3 spans 14 amino acids. CDR3 sequence (DNA): TGCGCCAGCAGCCAGGGACAGGTGCTTGGCGAGCAGTACTTC. Residues: CASSQGQVLGEQYF.

The table lists this clone with a few counts. This chain joins TRBV2 and TRBJ1-5, with TRBD1 matching 8 bases. V lost 3 bases and J lost 4; bases outside the gene matches: 2. Germline values: CDR1 SNHLY, CDR2 FYNNEI. The CDR3 covers 14 residues. The CDR3 here is CASSDGQGNQPQHF. The CDR3 coding sequence is TGTGCCAGCAGTGACGGACAGGGAAATCAGCCCCAGCATTTT.

This clone was detected only a few times. V and J are TRBV6-4 and TRBJ1-5; 8 bases match TRBD1. V shed 4 bases and J 8 bases; nucleotides not matched to a gene: 10. The V gene's germline CDR1 is MRHNA and CDR2 SNTAGT. The CDR3 loop spans 15 amino acids. The CDR3 region has the DNA TGTGCCAGCAGTGCCACCGGACAGGGTCATGAGCCCCAGCATTTT. This gives the protein CASSATGQGHEPQHF.

The CDR3 sequence is CASSYGQAGSAFF. The DNA for the CDR3 is TGTGCCAGCAGTTATGGACAGGCAGGCTCCGCTTTCTTT. The chain recombines TRBV28 with TRBJ1-1; 7 nucleotides line up with TRBD1. The CDR3 runs to 13 residues. Germline CDR1 is MDHEN and CDR2 is SYDVKM. The V and J ends lost 4 bases and 11 bases, in that order; junction bases with no gene match: 10. Filled out from reference TRBV28 and TRBJ1-1, the complete variable domain reads DVKVTQSSRYLVKRTGEKVFLECVQDMDHENMFWYRQDPGLGLRLIYFSYDVKMKEKGDIPEGYSVSREKKERFSLILESASTNQTSMYLCASSYGQAGSAFFGQGTRLTVV.

This clone has only a few counts. The J gene is TRBJ1-2, the V gene TRBV9; 7 bases match TRBD1. CDR1 SGDLS and CDR2 YYNGEE come from the germline V gene. The CDR3 has 13 amino acids. Trimming took 3 bases from V and 7 from J; bases not matched to a gene: 6. CDR3 nucleotides: TGTGCCAGCAGCGCGCGAAACAGGGGTGGCTACACCTTC. Its translation: CASSARNRGGYTF.

The CDR3 protein is CASSEGTSGSEQFF. In nucleotides, the CDR3 is TGTGCCAGCAGCGAGGGGACTAGCGGGAGCGAGCAGTTCTTC. V is TRBV9 and J is TRBJ2-1; 14 bases map to TRBD2. The CDR3 is 14 amino acids. J gave up 10 bases and V 3 bases, and 3 bases lay outside the gene matches. Germline CDR1 reads SGDLS; CDR2 reads YYNGEE.

The rearrangement links TRBV21-1 to TRBJ2-7; the table's D call TRBD2 went unverified against the DNA. TRBV21-1 is marked as a pseudogene. There are 19 residues in the CDR3. CDR3 DNA sequence: TGTGCCAGCAGCCATGCTGGGTCAGGGACTAGCGGGAGGGGCTACGAGCAGTACTTC. Translated, it gives CASSHAGSGTSGRGYEQYF.

This clone was detected once. This chain links TRBV23-1 with TRBJ1-5; 8 bases match TRBD1. TRBV23-1 is an ORF for which the function is uncertain. The CDR3 loop spans 16 amino acids. V lost 2 bases to trimming and J lost 5 bases; unmatched junction nucleotides: 8. In DNA, the CDR3 is TGCGCCAGCAGTCAACCAGGACAGGGAGTCGATCAGCCCCAGCATTTT. Translating it yields CASSQPGQGVDQPQHF.

The J gene is TRBJ2-3, the V gene TRBV5-1; TRBD1 matches 7 bases. CDR3 length equals 16 residues. Germline V gives CDR1 SGHRS, CDR2 YFSETQ. Germline trimming cut 4 bases from V and 0 bases from J; bases unmatched to any gene: 8. The CDR3 DNA is TGCGCCAGCAGCGGGGACAGCTTGTTAAGCACAGATACGCAGTATTTT. This encodes CASSGDSLLSTDTQYF.

The chain links TRBV19 to TRBJ1-2; 11 nucleotides line up with TRBD1. V lost 5 bases and J lost 7; bases outside the gene matches: 9. The CDR3 runs to 15 residues. Germline loops: CDR1 LNHDA, CDR2 SQIVND (reference sequence). The CDR3 coding sequence is TGTGCCAGTAGTCCCGGACAGGGGGCTTTGGGTGGCTACACCTTC. Residues: CASSPGQGALGGYTF.

This clone has a handful of counts. The chain links TRBV7-8 to TRBJ2-7; 10 bases agree with TRBD2. The CDR3 totals 15 residues. V dropped 4 bases and J dropped 6; count of bases not matched to a gene: 9. Germline lookup yields CDR1 SGHVS and CDR2 FQNEAQ. The CDR3 region is CASSSTSGEGLEQYF. The CDR3 DNA follows: TGTGCCAGCAGCTCAACTAGCGGGGAGGGTCTCGAGCAGTACTTC.

The chain joins TRBV7-9 to TRBJ2-3; a weak D match, TRBD1 (6 bases). With 2 bases removed from V and 1 base from J, the gap between germline ends came to 10 bases. CDR1 and CDR2 (germline): SEHNR, FQNEAQ (reference sequence). The CDR3 sequence is 15 residues long. The CDR3 loop reads CASSLMAGGTDTQYF. In DNA, the CDR3 is TGTGCCAGCAGCTTAATGGCAGGGGGCACAGATACGCAGTATTTT.

The CDR3 DNA follows: TGTGCCAGCAGCTTAGACAGGGGCTCCTACAATGAGCAGTTCTTC. Amino acids: CASSLDRGSYNEQFF. The chain links TRBV5-4 to TRBJ2-1, with 8 bases fitting TRBD1. Germline CDR1 SGHNT, CDR2 YYREEE (reference sequence). The CDR3 extends over 15 amino acids. Unmatched junction bases numbered 1, after V lost 2 bases and J lost 0 bases.

The J gene is TRBJ1-1, the V gene TRBV5-1; TRBD1 matches 10 bases. The CDR3 spans 16 residues. CDR1 is SGHRS, CDR2 YFSETQ, per germline. V trimming: 4 bases; J trimming: 4 bases; junction bases outside the gene matches: 10. CDR3 protein: CASSTGDRGLATEAFF. In DNA, the CDR3 is TGCGCCAGCAGCACCGGAGACAGGGGGCTTGCCACTGAAGCTTTCTTT.

This clone was detected only once. J is TRBJ2-7 and V is TRBV4-1, with D tentatively TRBD1 (5 bases). CDR3 length equals 14 residues. V was clipped by 1 base and J by 1 base, with 8 bases between them. Germline V gene data show CDR1 as MGHRA and CDR2 as YSYEKL. CDR3 nucleotides: TGCGCCAGCAGCCAAGTTTCAGGGTCCTACGAGCAGTACTTC. It translates to CASSQVSGSYEQYF.

This chain uses TRBV28 with TRBJ1-1; 8 bases fit TRBD1. Germline V gene sequence: CDR1 MDHEN, CDR2 SYDVKM. After removal of 3 bases from V and 0 bases from J, the junction contained 9 bases not matched to a gene. The CDR3 is made up of 17 amino acids. CDR3 DNA: TGTGCCAGCAGTTTTAACAGGGGGTGGGCTATGAACACTGAAGCTTTCTTT. This translates into CASSFNRGWAMNTEAFF.

The rearrangement links TRBV14 to TRBJ1-6, with unresolved D. The CDR3 extends over 14 amino acids. Trimming stripped 5 bases from V and 10 bases from J, with 15 bases between. The germline gives CDR1 SGHDN, CDR2 FVKESK. The CDR3 here is CASSFPGWRSPLHF. DNA for the CDR3: TGTGCCAGCAGCTTCCCCGGGTGGCGCTCACCCCTCCACTTT.

This clone appeared a few times. J is TRBJ2-3 and V is TRBV5-6, with D possibly TRBD1 on 5 matching bases. This CDR3 has 19 residues. The V and J ends lost 0 bases and 2 bases respectively, with 22 bases between them. CDR1 is SGHDT, CDR2 YYEEEE, per germline. DNA for the CDR3: TGTGCCAGCAGCTTGGGCCGCAGATCGGACACTTATCACACAGATACGCAGTATTTT. Its protein is CASSLGRRSDTYHTDTQYF.

J is TRBJ2-1 and V is TRBV2; perhaps TRBD2 as D (6 bases). From germline, CDR1 is SNHLY and CDR2 FYNNEI. The CDR3 has 14 amino acids. V was clipped by 6 bases and J by 7 bases, with 16 bases between them. Written as DNA, the CDR3 is TGTGCCAGCAGGGAGGGTGGGCTAGGAAATGAGCAGTTCTTC. Translation: CASREGGLGNEQFF.

The rearrangement joins TRBV11-2 to TRBJ2-3, with D unresolved. CDR3 length: 15 residues. The V and J ends lost 1 base and 1 base respectively, with 9 bases between them. Germline V gene lookup returns CDR1 SGHAT and CDR2 FQNNGV. In nucleotides, the CDR3 is TGTGCCAGCAGCTTAGTTCCCAGCGGCACAGATACGCAGTATTTT. It codes for CASSLVPSGTDTQYF.

The V gene is TRBV5-6, the J gene TRBJ2-7; D gene unclear. V shed 5 bases and J shed 0 bases, with 9 bases lying between them. CDR3 length: 13 amino acids. Germline V CDR1 and CDR2: SGHDT, YYEEEE. The CDR3 coding sequence is TGTGCCAGCAGGGCGGTGAGCTCCTACGAGCAGTACTTC. The encoded protein is CASRAVSSYEQYF.

The chain is built from TRBV27 and TRBJ1-5, with 9 positions matching TRBD1. The germline gives CDR1 MNHEY, CDR2 SMNVEV (reference sequence). The length of the CDR3 is 15 residues. The J segment lost 3 bases and the V segment lost 4 bases, leaving 4 bases of the junction unmatched. The CDR3 DNA reads TGTGCCAGCAGTTCGACAGGGGGTTTCAATCAGCCCCAGCATTTT. This translates into CASSSTGGFNQPQHF.